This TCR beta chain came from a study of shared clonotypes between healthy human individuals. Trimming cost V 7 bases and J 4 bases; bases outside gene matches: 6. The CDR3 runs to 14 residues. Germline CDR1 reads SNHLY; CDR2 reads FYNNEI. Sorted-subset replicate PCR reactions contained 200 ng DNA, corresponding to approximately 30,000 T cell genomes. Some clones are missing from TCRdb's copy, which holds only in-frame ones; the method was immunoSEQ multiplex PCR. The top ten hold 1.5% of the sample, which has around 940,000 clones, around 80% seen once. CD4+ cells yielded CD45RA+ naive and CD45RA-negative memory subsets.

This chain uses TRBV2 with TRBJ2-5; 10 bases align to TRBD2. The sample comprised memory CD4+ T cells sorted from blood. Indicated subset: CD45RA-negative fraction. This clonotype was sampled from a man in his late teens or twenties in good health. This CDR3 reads CASTQVAGGETQYF. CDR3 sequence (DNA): TGTGCCAGCACGCAGGTAGCGGGAGGAGAGACCCAGTACTTC. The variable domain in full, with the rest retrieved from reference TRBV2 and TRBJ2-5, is EPEVTQTPSHQVTQMGQEVILRCVPISNHLYFYWYRQILGQKVEFLVSFYNNEISEKSEIFDDQFSVERPDGSNFTLKIRSTKLEDSAMYFCASTQVAGGETQYFGPGTRLLVL.